The clone carrying this TCR beta chain has at least ten counts. The data stem from a study of neurological immune-mediated disorders. Healthy controls consisted of blood bank volunteers in Maryland, USA. Each CDR3 protein gets one entry after TCRdb re-called the 5' RACE reads with MiXCR. The sample has tens of thousands of distinct CDR3 sequences; 6.5% to 7.5% are singletons. Trimming cost V 4 bases and J 3 bases, with 7 bases left between them. Per germline, CDR1 SGHTA and CDR2 FQGNSA. This CDR3 has 14 residues. The chain is built from TRBV7-2 and TRBJ1-6; possibly TRBD1 for D (5 bases). Sequencing used CD4+ T cells from blood. This clonotype originated in a man aged 50-59 years in good health. The CDR3 region has the DNA TGTGCCAGCAGCTCGCAGGGCTATAATTCACCCCTCCACTTT. It encodes CASSSQGYNSPLHF. The variable domain in full, with the rest retrieved from reference TRBV7-2 and TRBJ1-6, is GAGVSQSPSNKVTEKGKDVELRCDPISGHTALYWYRQSLGQGLEFLIYFQGNSAPDKSGLPSDRFSAERTGGSVSTLTIQRTQQEDSAVYLCASSSQGYNSPLHFGNGTRLTVT.